A selection of T cell receptor beta chains follows, all from one sample in a study of cytomegalovirus exposure and HLA in healthy donors. Some clones are missing from TCRdb's copy, which holds only in-frame ones; the method was immunoSEQ multiplex PCR. In the table there are under 250,000 clones, 70% to 90% of which are singletons. The specimen sequenced was PBMCs. The receptors come from a woman aged 55-70 years in good health and CMV-seropositive. CDR3s include the opening cysteine and the closing phenylalanine or tryptophan. A D gene is named only where the DNA matches it firmly. Size values are once, few and many counts, or a class for expanded clones, and some rows have none.

D	size	V	J	CDR3
.	.	TRBV7-2	TRBJ2-7	CASSTTILYEQYF
TRBD1	.	TRBV9	TRBJ2-5	CASSVGNRGKETQYF
TRBD1	once	TRBV29-1	TRBJ2-3	CSASQGLGTDTQYF
.	.	TRBV10-1	TRBJ2-2	CASSIGGVTGELFF
TRBD1	.	TRBV27	TRBJ1-1	CASSLAGTANTEAFF
TRBD1	.	TRBV2	TRBJ1-2	CASSVYRGNYGYTF
TRBD1	.	TRBV2	TRBJ1-6	CASRDQGAYNSPLHF
.	.	TRBV6-1	TRBJ1-2	CASRRDDGYTF
.	.	TRBV23-1	TRBJ2-7	CASSQFPSGDRTYEQYF
TRBD2	.	TRBV5-1	TRBJ2-3	CASRETSGSTDTQYF
.	.	TRBV6-5	TRBJ2-7	CASSLRGGGLVEQYF
TRBD1	.	TRBV2	TRBJ1-1	CASSDGTGAMNTEAFF
TRBD2	.	TRBV5-4	TRBJ2-2	CASSPGRERTGELFF
.	.	TRBV27	TRBJ2-7	CASSLAGLSYEQYF
TRBD2	.	TRBV28	TRBJ2-3	CASSLGPGLATDTQYF
TRBD2	few	TRBV29-1	TRBJ2-7	CSVEGASGSYEQYF
TRBD1	.	TRBV5-1	TRBJ2-3	CASSAGQGGTDTQYF
TRBD2	.	TRBV6-6	TRBJ2-1	CASRPGGRVNEQFF
.	.	TRBV4-1	TRBJ1-2	CASRQPYNYGYTF
.	.	TRBV6-1	TRBJ2-3	CASSERWDTQYF
.	.	TRBV5-4	TRBJ2-5	CASSLPQGGAQETQYF
.	.	TRBV18	TRBJ2-6	CASSPRDSDASGANVLTF
TRBD1	.	TRBV27	TRBJ1-2	CASSLGTGVKDGYTF
.	.	TRBV7-2	TRBJ2-3	CASRLSGTRSNTQYF
TRBD2	.	TRBV18	TRBJ2-7	CASSPPNGLAGAYEQYF
.	.	TRBV27	TRBJ2-4	CASRPPGVGNIQYF
TRBD2	.	TRBV14	TRBJ2-1	CASSRFSSGIAGEQFF
.	.	TRBV19	TRBJ1-1	CASRVTRLNTEAFF
.	.	TRBV7-6	TRBJ1-3	CASSSDRTSGNTIYF
TRBD1	.	TRBV28	TRBJ1-5	CASSLRDRANQPQHF
.	.	TRBV10-3	TRBJ2-5	CAISDTRTEETQYF